This T cell receptor (beta chain) is from a study of T cells expressing NK-cell markers (dated by TCRdb to 2020 to 2022). Broadly, across the study: TCR beta-chain repertoires were profiled in sorted CD3+CD56+NKG2C+, CD3+CD56+NKG2C- and CD3+CD56-NKG2C+ T-cell subsets from roughly eight donors. Of the eight sequenced donors, seven were found to be HCMV-seropositive and one was found to be HCMV-seronegative. The eight sequenced donors were randomly selected healthy volunteers, three men and five women. Sequencing of the libraries produced 2 x 150 bp reads on Illumina HiSeq 2000/2500, MiSeq or NextSeq.

In the germline V gene, CDR1 corresponds to SGHTA and CDR2 to FQGNSA. The CDR3 starts with the cysteine, ends with the phenylalanine, and has 16 residues. Only the protein is on record. Comment on this clonotype: There is no known antigen for this receptor.

The run used an Illumina HiSeq 2000. 5'RACE template switching, by which a universal primer site and unique molecular identifiers were added, was used to make TCR beta cDNA libraries. cDNA synthesis was primed from the TCR beta constant segment, followed by two successive PCR amplification steps. Per the authors' processing: MIGEC was used to demultiplex reads and group the reads by UMI, and MiTCR was used to assemble and quantify clonotypes. Only TCR cDNA sequences supported by at least two reads were kept to exclude erroneous sequences. The tcR package was used for downstream repertoire analysis, and clonotypes were matched across fractions by CDR3 nucleotide sequence plus V segment. Antigen specificity was annotated against VDJdb with VDJmatch, allowing one amino acid substitution in CDR3. After reprocessing by TCRdb, each CDR3 protein sequence is one entry, and no DNA is given. The V and J calls were not made by the authors but by TCRdb's processing. This sample's clone table shows about 8,000 distinct CDR3 sequences. The ten top clones hold roughly a tenth of the sample.

HCMV-specific IgG was detected in serum with a commercial ELISA kit to determine HCMV serostatus. Ficoll density gradient centrifugation was used to isolate peripheral blood mononuclear cells from blood. Beyond this particular receptor, the publication reports: Those dominant clonotypes were again the most abundant among CD3+CD56-NKG2C+ cells in a few donors, at 28.3-60.1%. Whether the expanded NKG2C-expressing T cell clones were specific for HCMV antigens remained unclear. For 5 or 6 donors, the dominant CD3+CD56+NKG2C+ clonotypes were among the top 10 CD8+ clonotypes and accounted for roughly 1.0-7.5% of CD8+ T cells.

Here the chain combines TRBV7-2 and TRBJ1-6; the D call from TCRdb, TRBD1, cannot be confirmed without DNA. This TCR derives from a man aged 18 to 29 in good health. Donor details come from another sample of the same person, matched by shared clones. The sample taken for sequencing was blood T cells: a sorted CD56 or NKG2C T cell subset, CD4+ or CD8+ T cells, or bulk PBMC T cells (not recorded which). The CDR3 amino acid sequence is: CASSLAAPSYNSPLHF.